This paragraph covers one TCR beta chain sequence. Its antigen is as yet unknown. Method: immunoSEQ multiplex PCR; TCRdb's copy keeps in-frame clones and lacks some. The sample includes approximately 200,000 clones, 88% of them seen just once. The data stem from a study of T cell responses to AZD1222 COVID-19 vaccine. Findings and limits, study-wide: The study reported that nearly half of spike-specific TCRs target unmutated variant regions. Along spike, vaccine-associated CD4 TCRs were found throughout, with dominance at 160-218 and 743-854. The donor cohort was predominantly white British with a female majority, and clonal diversity may have been underestimated.

The material sequenced was peripheral blood, taken on day 0 of AZD1222 vaccination. The source is an adult in good health.

CDR3 DNA: TGCGCCACTCGGACAGCTCCCCTGAACACTGAAGCTTTCTTT. Protein sequence: CATRTAPLNTEAFF. The chain carries TRBV10-2 and TRBJ1-1; TRBD1 is a possible D gene (6 bases). Germline CDR1 reads WSHSY; CDR2 reads SAAADI. This CDR3 comprises 14 residues. V lost 10 bases to trimming and J lost 0 bases, with 15 bases between them.